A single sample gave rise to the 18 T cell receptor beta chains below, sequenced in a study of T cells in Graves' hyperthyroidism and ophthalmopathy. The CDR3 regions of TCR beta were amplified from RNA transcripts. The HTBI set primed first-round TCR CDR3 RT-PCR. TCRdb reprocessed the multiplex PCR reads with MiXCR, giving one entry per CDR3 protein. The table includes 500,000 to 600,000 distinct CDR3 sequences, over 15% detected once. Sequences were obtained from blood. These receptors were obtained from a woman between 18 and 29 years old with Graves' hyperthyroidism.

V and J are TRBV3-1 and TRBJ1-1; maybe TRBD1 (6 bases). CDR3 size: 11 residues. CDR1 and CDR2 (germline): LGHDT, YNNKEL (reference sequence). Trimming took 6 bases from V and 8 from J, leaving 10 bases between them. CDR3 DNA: TGTGCCAGCAGGAGGCAGGGGGAAGCTTTCTTT. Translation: CASRRQGEAFF.

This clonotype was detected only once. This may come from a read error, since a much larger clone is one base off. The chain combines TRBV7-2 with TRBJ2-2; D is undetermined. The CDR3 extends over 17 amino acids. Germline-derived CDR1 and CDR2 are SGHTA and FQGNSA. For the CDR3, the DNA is TGTGCCAGCACCGCCAGCGTCTCCTACGCGAACACCAGGGAGCTGTTTTTT. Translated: CASTASVSYANTRELFF.

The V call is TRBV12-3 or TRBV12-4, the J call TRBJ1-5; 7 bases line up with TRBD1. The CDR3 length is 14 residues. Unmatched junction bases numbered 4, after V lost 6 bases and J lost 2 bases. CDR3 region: CASRPGTGNQPQHF. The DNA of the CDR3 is TGTGCCAGCAGGCCCGGGACAGGCAATCAGCCCCAGCATTTT.

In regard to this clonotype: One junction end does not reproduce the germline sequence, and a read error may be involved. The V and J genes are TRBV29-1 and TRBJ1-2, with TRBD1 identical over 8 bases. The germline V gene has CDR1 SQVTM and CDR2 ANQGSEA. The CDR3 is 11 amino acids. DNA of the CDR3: TGTAGCGCCGGGACAGGCAGTGGCTACACCTTC. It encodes CSAGTGSGYTF.

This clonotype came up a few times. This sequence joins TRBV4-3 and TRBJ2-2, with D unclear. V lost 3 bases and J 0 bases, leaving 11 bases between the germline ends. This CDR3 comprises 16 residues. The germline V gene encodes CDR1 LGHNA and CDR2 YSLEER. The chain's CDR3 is CASSHKQTANTGELFF. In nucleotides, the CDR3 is TGCGCCAGCAGCCACAAACAGACGGCGAACACCGGGGAGCTGTTTTTT.

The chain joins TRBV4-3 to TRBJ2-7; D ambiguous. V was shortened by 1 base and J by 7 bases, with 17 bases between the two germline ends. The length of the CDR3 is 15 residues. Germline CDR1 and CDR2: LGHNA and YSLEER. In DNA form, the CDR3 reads TGCGCCAGCAGCCAAGTCCGTTTACCCTACGAGGAGCAGTACTTC. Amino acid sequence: CASSQVRLPYEEQYF.

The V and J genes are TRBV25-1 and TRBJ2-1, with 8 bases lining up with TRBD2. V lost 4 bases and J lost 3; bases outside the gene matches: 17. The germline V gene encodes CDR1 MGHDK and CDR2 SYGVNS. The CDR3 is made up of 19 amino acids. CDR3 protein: CASSVRGTLGSGGYNEQFF. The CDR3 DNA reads TGTGCCAGCAGTGTCCGCGGAACCCTGGGCAGCGGGGGCTACAATGAGCAGTTCTTC.

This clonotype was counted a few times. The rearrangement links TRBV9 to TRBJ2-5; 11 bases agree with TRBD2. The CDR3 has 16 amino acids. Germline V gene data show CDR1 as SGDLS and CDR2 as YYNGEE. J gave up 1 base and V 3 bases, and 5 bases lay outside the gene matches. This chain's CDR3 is CASSGVLAGGQETQYF. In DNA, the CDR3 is TGTGCCAGCAGCGGAGTCCTAGCGGGGGGCCAAGAGACCCAGTACTTC.

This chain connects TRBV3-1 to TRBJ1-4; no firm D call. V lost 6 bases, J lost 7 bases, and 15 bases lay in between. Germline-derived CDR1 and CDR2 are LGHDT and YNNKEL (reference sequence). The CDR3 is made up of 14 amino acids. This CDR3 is CASSMSVGGEKLFF. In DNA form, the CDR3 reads TGTGCCAGCAGTATGTCGGTTGGTGGTGAAAAACTGTTTTTT.

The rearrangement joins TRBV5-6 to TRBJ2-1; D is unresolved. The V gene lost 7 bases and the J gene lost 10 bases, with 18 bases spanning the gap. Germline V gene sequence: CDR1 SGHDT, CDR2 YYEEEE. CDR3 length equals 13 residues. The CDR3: CASYRSLAGEQFF. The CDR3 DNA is TGTGCCAGCTATCGCTCGTTGGCCGGCGAGCAGTTCTTC.

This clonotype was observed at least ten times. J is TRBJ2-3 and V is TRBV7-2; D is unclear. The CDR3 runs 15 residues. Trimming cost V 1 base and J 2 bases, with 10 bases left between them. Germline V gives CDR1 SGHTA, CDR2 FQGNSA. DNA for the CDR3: TGTGCCAGCAGCTTAGTTTTCCCCAACACAGATACGCAGTATTTT. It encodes CASSLVFPNTDTQYF.

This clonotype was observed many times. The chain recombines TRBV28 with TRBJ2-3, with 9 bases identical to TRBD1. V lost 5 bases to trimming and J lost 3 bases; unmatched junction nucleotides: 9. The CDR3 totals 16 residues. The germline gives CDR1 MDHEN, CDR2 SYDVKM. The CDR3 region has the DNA TGTGCCAGCAGTCTTTGGACAGGGGATAGGACAGATACGCAGTATTTT. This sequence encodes CASSLWTGDRTDTQYF.

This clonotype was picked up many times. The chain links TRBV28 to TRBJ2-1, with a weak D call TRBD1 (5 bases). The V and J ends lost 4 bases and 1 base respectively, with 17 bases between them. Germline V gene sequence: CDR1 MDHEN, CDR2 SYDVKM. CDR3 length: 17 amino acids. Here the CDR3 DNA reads TGTGCCAGCAGTTCCGGAACCAAGGGGCAGTCCTACAATGAGCAGTTCTTC. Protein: CASSSGTKGQSYNEQFF.

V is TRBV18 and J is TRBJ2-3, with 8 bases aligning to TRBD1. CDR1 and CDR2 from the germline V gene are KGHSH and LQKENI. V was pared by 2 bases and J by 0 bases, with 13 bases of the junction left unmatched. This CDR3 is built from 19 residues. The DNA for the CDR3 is TGTGCCAGCTCACCAACCAGGGGGCGAATACACTCTAGCACAGATACGCAGTATTTT. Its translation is CASSPTRGRIHSSTDTQYF.

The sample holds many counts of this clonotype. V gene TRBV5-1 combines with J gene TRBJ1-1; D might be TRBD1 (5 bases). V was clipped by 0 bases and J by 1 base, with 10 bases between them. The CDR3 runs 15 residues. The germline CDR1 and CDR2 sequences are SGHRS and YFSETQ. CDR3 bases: TGCGCCAGCAGCTTGGATCCACAGGAGAACACTGAAGCTTTCTTT. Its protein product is CASSLDPQENTEAFF.

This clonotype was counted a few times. CDR3 residues: CASSESDRTRLTRGYTF. In nucleotides, the CDR3 is TGCGCCAGCAGTGAGTCGGACAGGACTCGCCTTACTCGTGGCTACACCTTC. This sequence joins TRBV10-2 and TRBJ1-2, with 7 bases aligning to TRBD1. Germline CDR1 WSHSY, CDR2 SAAADI. V dropped 0 bases and J dropped 7; count of bases not matched to a gene: 14. The CDR3 runs to 17 residues.

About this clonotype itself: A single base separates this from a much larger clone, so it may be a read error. CDR3 sequence: CASRQRGGPNNDQFF. The CDR3 nucleotides are TGTGCCAGCAGGCAGAGGGGAGGGCCCAACAATGATCAGTTCTTC. The chain has TRBV28 and TRBJ2-1; 7 bases fit TRBD2. Germline CDR1 MDHEN, CDR2 SYDVKM. This CDR3 region has 15 residues.

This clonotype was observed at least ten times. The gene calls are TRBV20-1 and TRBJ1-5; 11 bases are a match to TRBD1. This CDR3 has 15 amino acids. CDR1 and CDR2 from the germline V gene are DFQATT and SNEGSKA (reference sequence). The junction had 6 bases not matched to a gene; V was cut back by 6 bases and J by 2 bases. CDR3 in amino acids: CSARPGQGGNQPQHF. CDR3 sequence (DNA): TGCAGTGCCAGACCGGGACAGGGGGGCAATCAGCCCCAGCATTTT.